This is a list of T cell receptor beta chains from one sample in a study of blood T cell repertoires in COVID-19. Sequencing was performed with immunoSEQ multiplex PCR; in TCRdb, only in-frame clones are kept and a portion is missing. The sample consists of a few hundred thousand clones, more than 75% of them appearing once. Sequenced: peripheral blood. Receptors were obtained from a man aged 55 to 70 who had recovered from COVID-19. CDR3s include the opening cysteine and the closing phenylalanine or tryptophan. The D gene is left open where the match is weak. The listing skips clone size in some rows; elsewhere it reads once, few, many or a size class.

J gene | V gene | D gene | clone size | CDR3 protein | CDR3 DNA
TRBJ2-1 | TRBV5-4 | NA | NA | CASSGGGQIYNEQFF | TGTGCCAGCAGCGGAGGGGGACAGATCTACAATGAGCAGTTCTTC
TRBJ1-4 | TRBV3-1/TRBV3-2 | NA | NA | CASSQAGFATNEKLFF | TGTGCCAGCAGCCAAGCCGGTTTCGCAACTAATGAAAAACTGTTTTTT
TRBJ2-1 | TRBV6-5 | TRBD1 | NA | CASRRQGDSYNEQFF | TGTGCCAGCAGGAGACAGGGCGACTCCTACAATGAGCAGTTCTTC
TRBJ2-3 | TRBV7-3 | NA | NA | CASSGPGQLWGTDTQYF | TGTGCCAGCAGCGGCCCGGGACAACTTTGGGGCACAGATACGCAGTATTTT
TRBJ1-5 | TRBV6-5 | TRBD1 | NA | CASRRRGDQPQHF | TGTGCCAGCAGGCGCAGGGGGGATCAGCCCCAGCATTTT
TRBJ2-1 | TRBV19 | NA | NA | CASSIQVSSYNEQFF | TGTGCCAGTAGTATTCAGGTCAGCTCCTACAATGAGCAGTTCTTC
TRBJ2-2 | TRBV30 | NA | NA | CAWSVLVGTGELFF | TGTGCCTGGAGTGTACTAGTTGGAACCGGGGAGCTGTTTTTT
TRBJ2-1 | TRBV6-4 | TRBD2 | NA | CASSDSALAGAPNEQFF | TGTGCCAGCAGTGACTCAGCACTAGCGGGGGCCCCCAATGAGCAGTTCTTC
TRBJ1-2 | TRBV6-4 | NA | once | CASSERGYGYTF | TGTGCCAGCAGTGAACGGGGCTATGGCTACACCTTC
TRBJ2-7 | TRBV13 | TRBD2 | few | CASSPPGTSLIDEQYF | TGTGCCAGCAGCCCCCCCGGGACTAGCCTCATCGACGAGCAGTACTTC
TRBJ1-5 | TRBV19 | NA | NA | CASRTDGGQPQHF | TGTGCCAGTCGGACAGACGGTGGGCAGCCCCAGCATTTT
TRBJ1-1 | TRBV10-1 | NA | NA | CASSELQGMNTEAFF | TGCGCCAGCAGTGAGTTGCAGGGTATGAACACTGAAGCTTTCTTT
TRBJ2-7 | TRBV5-1 | TRBD1 | NA | CASSEAGTGHYEQYF | TGCGCCAGCAGCGAAGCCGGGACAGGACACTACGAGCAGTACTTC
TRBJ2-7 | TRBV2 | NA | once | CASRQGSYEQYF | TGTGCCAGCAGGCAGGGTTCCTACGAGCAGTACTTC
TRBJ2-3 | TRBV7-7 | NA | NA | CASSLDGGKDTQYF | TGTGCCAGCAGCTTAGACGGGGGAAAAGATACGCAGTATTTT
TRBJ1-3 | TRBV7-3 | NA | NA | CASSTYRGNTIYF | TGTGCCAGCAGCACCTACAGGGGAAACACCATATATTTT
TRBJ1-5 | TRBV19 | TRBD1 | once | CASSISGTGHQPQHF | TGTGCCAGTAGTATTTCCGGGACAGGGCATCAGCCCCAGCATTTT
TRBJ1-3 | TRBV14 | NA | NA | CASSSVAEGTGNTIYF | TGTGCCAGCAGCTCCGTTGCCGAGGGAACTGGAAACACCATATATTTT
TRBJ1-2 | TRBV28 | TRBD1 | NA | CASSFGQGPNYGYTF | TGTGCCAGCAGTTTCGGACAGGGACCTAACTATGGCTACACCTTC
TRBJ2-7 | TRBV19 | TRBD1 | NA | CASTNPTGGPYEQYF | TGTGCCAGTACCAACCCGACAGGGGGGCCCTACGAGCAGTACTTC
TRBJ2-7 | TRBV11-2 | NA | NA | CASSGPGPYEQYF | TGTGCCAGCAGCGGCCCAGGGCCCTACGAGCAGTACTTC
TRBJ2-7 | TRBV2 | NA | once | CASSEGGQISYEQYF | TGTGCCAGCAGTGAAGGAGGCCAAATCTCCTACGAGCAGTACTTC
TRBJ2-5 | TRBV6-4 | TRBD1 | NA | CASSPGQQQETQYF | TGTGCCAGCAGTCCGGGACAGCAGCAAGAGACCCAGTACTTC
TRBJ1-1 | TRBV27 | NA | few | CASSLWGVDIEAFF | TGTGCCAGCAGTTTATGGGGGGTAGACATCGAAGCTTTCTTT
TRBJ2-5 | TRBV9 | NA | NA | CASSVAPAIQVQETQYF | TGTGCCAGCAGCGTAGCACCAGCAATCCAGGTTCAAGAGACCCAGTACTTC
TRBJ2-5 | TRBV14 | TRBD1 | few | CASSATGVRETQYF | TGTGCCAGCAGCGCGACAGGGGTTCGCGAGACCCAGTACTTC
TRBJ2-2 | TRBV19 | NA | NA | CASSIGTGFTGELFF | TGTGCCAGTAGTATCGGCACAGGATTCACCGGGGAGCTGTTTTTT
TRBJ1-5 | TRBV5-1 | NA | NA | CASSPYGGNNQPQHF | TGCGCCAGCAGCCCATACGGGGGGAACAATCAGCCCCAGCATTTT
TRBJ2-3 | TRBV28 | TRBD2 | NA | CASSLVRFSGMTTDTQYF | TGTGCCAGCAGTTTAGTCCGGTTTAGCGGGATGACGACAGATACGCAGTATTTT
TRBJ2-7 | TRBV5-1 | NA | NA | CASSLFPGSYEQYF | TGCGCCAGCAGCTTGTTCCCGGGCTCCTACGAGCAGTACTTC
TRBJ1-2 | TRBV7-9 | NA | NA | CASSLSPGDGYTF | TGTGCCAGCAGCTTATCACCAGGGGATGGCTACACCTTC
TRBJ2-3 | TRBV12-5 | TRBD2 | NA | CASGQTSGPSTDTQYF | TGTGCTAGTGGTCAGACTAGCGGGCCTAGCACAGATACGCAGTATTTT
TRBJ2-3 | TRBV3-1/TRBV3-2 | NA | NA | CASSQDPGPVTDTQYF | TGTGCCAGCAGCCAAGACCCAGGCCCCGTCACAGATACGCAGTATTTT
TRBJ2-7 | TRBV9 | TRBD1 | few | CASSVVRTGGEQYF | TGTGCCAGCAGCGTAGTGAGGACAGGGGGCGAGCAGTACTTC
TRBJ2-5 | TRBV3-1/TRBV3-2 | TRBD2 | NA | CASSSGLAGAETQYF | TGTGCCAGCAGCTCAGGACTAGCGGGGGCGGAGACCCAGTACTTC
TRBJ2-4 | TRBV6-6 | NA | NA | CASGQLAKNIQYF | TGTGCCAGCGGACAGTTAGCCAAAAACATTCAGTACTTC
TRBJ2-2 | TRBV6-2/TRBV6-3 | NA | NA | CASSFQNTGELFF | TGTGCCAGCAGTTTCCAGAACACCGGGGAGCTGTTTTTT
TRBJ2-2 | TRBV7-6 | TRBD1 | NA | CASSFTGDNTGELFF | TGTGCCAGCAGCTTCACAGGGGATAACACCGGGGAGCTGTTTTTT
TRBJ2-5 | TRBV25-1 | NA | NA | CASSEVEAETQYF | TGTGCCAGCAGTGAGGTGGAGGCGGAGACCCAGTACTTC
TRBJ2-5 | TRBV30 | NA | NA | CAWRGGHGQLQETQYF | TGTGCCTGGAGAGGGGGTCATGGACAGTTACAAGAGACCCAGTACTTC
TRBJ1-1 | TRBV5-1 | NA | NA | CASLGVSNTEAFF | TGCGCCAGTTTAGGGGTCTCGAACACTGAAGCTTTCTTT
TRBJ2-3 | TRBV15 | TRBD2 | NA | CATSSPSGVGDTQYF | TGTGCCACCAGCAGTCCTAGCGGGGTGGGAGATACGCAGTATTTT
TRBJ1-1 | TRBV20-1 | NA | NA | CSVAGVPEAFF | TGCAGTGTGGCGGGAGTCCCTGAAGCTTTCTTT
TRBJ1-3 | TRBV7-9 | NA | few | CASSPTLSGNTIYF | TGTGCCAGCAGCCCTACCCTCTCTGGAAACACCATATATTTT
TRBJ2-3 | TRBV4-3 | NA | NA | CASSQVPGQETDTQYF | TGCGCCAGCAGCCAAGTACCGGGACAAGAGACAGATACGCAGTATTTT
TRBJ2-3 | TRBV5-1 | NA | NA | CASSLLRGTDTQYF | TGCGCCAGCAGCTTGTTAAGGGGGACAGATACGCAGTATTTT